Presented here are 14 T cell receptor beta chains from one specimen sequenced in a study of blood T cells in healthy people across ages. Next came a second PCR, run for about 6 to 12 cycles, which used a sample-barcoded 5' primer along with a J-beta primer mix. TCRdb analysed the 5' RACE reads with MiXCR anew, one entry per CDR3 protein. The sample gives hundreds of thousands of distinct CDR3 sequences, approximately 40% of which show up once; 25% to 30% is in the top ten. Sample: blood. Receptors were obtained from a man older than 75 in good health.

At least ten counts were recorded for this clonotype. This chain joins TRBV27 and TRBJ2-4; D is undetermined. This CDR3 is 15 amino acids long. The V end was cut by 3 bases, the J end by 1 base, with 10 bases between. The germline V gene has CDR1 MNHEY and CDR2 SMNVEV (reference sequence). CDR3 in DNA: TGTGCCAGCAGTTTGGTGGGGATGGCCAAAAACATTCAGTACTTC. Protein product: CASSLVGMAKNIQYF.

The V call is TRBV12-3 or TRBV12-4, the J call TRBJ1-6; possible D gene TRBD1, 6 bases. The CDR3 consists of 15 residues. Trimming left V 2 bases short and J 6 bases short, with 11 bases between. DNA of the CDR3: TGTGCCAGCAGTTTAATACAGGGTATTAATTCACCCCTCCACTTT. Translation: CASSLIQGINSPLHF.

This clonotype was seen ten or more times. Here the CDR3 reads CSAYLAGVGKTQYF. The CDR3 DNA is TGCAGTGCCTATCTAGCGGGGGTTGGGAAGACCCAGTACTTC. J is TRBJ2-5 and V is TRBV20-1; 10 nucleotides agree with TRBD2. Per the germline V gene, CDR1 is DFQATT and CDR2 is SNEGSKA (reference sequence). The CDR3 has 14 residues. V was clipped by 6 bases and J by 6 bases; unmatched bases: 10.

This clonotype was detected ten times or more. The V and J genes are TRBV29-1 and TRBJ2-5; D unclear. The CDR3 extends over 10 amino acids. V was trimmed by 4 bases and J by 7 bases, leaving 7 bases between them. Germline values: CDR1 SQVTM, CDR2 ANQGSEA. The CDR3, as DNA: TGCAGCGTTGCTTTCGGGACCCAGTACTTC. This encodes CSVAFGTQYF.

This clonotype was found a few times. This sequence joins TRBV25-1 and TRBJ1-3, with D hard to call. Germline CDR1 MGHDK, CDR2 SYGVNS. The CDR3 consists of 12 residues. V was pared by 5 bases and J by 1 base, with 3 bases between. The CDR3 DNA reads TGTGCCAGCAGTTATTCTGGAAACACCATATATTTT. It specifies CASSYSGNTIYF.

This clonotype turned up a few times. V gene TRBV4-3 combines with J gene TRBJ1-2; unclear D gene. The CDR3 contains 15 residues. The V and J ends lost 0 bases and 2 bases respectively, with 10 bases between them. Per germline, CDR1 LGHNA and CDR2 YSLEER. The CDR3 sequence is CASSQDGTGNYGYTF. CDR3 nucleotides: TGCGCCAGCAGCCAAGATGGAACGGGGAACTATGGCTACACCTTC.

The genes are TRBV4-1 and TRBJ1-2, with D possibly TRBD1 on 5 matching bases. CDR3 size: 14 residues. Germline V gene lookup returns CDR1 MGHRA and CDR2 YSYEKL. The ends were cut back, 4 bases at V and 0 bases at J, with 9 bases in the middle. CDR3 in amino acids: CASSRPGSNYGYTF. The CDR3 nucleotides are TGCGCCAGCAGCCGACCAGGGTCTAACTATGGCTACACCTTC.

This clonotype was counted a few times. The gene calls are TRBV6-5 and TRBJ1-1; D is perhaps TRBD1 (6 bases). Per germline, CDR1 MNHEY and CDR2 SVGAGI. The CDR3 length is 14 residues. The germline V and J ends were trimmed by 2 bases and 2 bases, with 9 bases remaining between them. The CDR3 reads CASSYGGGNTEAFF. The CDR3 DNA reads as TGTGCCAGCAGTTACGGTGGGGGCAACACTGAAGCTTTCTTT.

The DNA for the CDR3 is TGCAGCGTCGAATTTAGGGGAGCCAGTACAGATACGCAGTATTTT. Protein sequence: CSVEFRGASTDTQYF. The rearrangement joins TRBV29-1 to TRBJ2-3, with D possibly being TRBD1 or TRBD2 (5 bases each). Deletions cut 6 bases from V and 3 bases from J, with 19 bases between. CDR1 is SQVTM and CDR2 is ANQGSEA in the germline V gene. This CDR3 contains 15 residues.

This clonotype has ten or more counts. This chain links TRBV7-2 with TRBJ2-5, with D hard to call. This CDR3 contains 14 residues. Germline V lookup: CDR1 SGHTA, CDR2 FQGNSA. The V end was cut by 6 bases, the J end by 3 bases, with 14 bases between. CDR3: CASRLRSTKETQYF. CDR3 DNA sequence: TGTGCCAGCAGATTAAGGTCGACAAAAGAGACCCAGTACTTC.

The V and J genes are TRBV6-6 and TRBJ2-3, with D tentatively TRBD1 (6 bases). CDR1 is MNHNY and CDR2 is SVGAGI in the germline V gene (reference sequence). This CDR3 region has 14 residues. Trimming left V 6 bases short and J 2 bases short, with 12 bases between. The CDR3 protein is CASRPGTTTDTQYF. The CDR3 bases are TGTGCCAGCAGGCCGGGGACAACCACAGATACGCAGTATTTT.

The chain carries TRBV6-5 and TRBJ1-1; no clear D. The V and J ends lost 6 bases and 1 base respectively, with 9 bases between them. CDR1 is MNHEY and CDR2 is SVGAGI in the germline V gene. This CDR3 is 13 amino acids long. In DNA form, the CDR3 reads TGTGCCAGCAGAAATCGGGGGAACACTGAAGCTTTCTTT. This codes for CASRNRGNTEAFF.

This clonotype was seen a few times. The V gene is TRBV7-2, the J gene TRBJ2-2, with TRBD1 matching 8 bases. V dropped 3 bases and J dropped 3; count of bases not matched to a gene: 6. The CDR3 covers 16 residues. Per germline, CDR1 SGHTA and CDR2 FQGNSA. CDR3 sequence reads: CASSFHIQGDTGELFF. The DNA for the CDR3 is TGTGCCAGCAGCTTTCATATACAGGGGGACACCGGGGAGCTGTTTTTT.

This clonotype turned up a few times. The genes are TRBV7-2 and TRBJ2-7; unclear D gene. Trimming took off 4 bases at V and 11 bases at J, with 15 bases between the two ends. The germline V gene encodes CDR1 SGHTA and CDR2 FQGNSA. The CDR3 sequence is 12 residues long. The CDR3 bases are TGTGCCAGCAGCTCCCTTCCGGGCCAAGAGTACTTC. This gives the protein CASSSLPGQEYF.